Listed below are T cell receptor beta chains from one sample, sequenced in a study of molecular identifiers for immune sequencing clone quantification. TCRdb ran MiXCR on the PCR reads and lists one entry per CDR3 protein. The data show approximately 10,000 distinct CDR3 sequences, roughly an eighth seen once. The sequenced material came from naive CD8+ T cells from blood, with Jurkat cell RNA spiked in. The receptors originated from a human donor in good health. Some libraries in this study had Jurkat cell RNA spiked in. Each CDR3 is given with its conserved first and last residue. D genes are given only for firm matches. Expanded clones get a size class; other rows say once, few or many, or leave the size out.

CDR3nt,CDR3aa,j_gene,d_gene,abundance,v_gene
TGTGCCAGCGGCTTCGATAGCCGGGACCGGCCCCAGCATTTT,CASGFDSRDRPQHF,TRBJ1-5,-,-,TRBV12-3/TRBV12-4
TGTGCCAGTAGTCCGGGACTAGCGGGGGACCATCCGGCCGGGGAGCTGTTTTTT,CASSPGLAGDHPAGELFF,TRBJ2-2,TRBD2,medium-sized,TRBV19
TGTGCCAGCAGCAATAGGGGGGCCGCTAACTATGGCTACACCTTC,CASSNRGAANYGYTF,TRBJ1-2,-,medium-sized,TRBV9
TGTGCCAGCAGTTTATACAGCTACTACGAGCAGTACTTC,CASSLYSYYEQYF,TRBJ2-7,-,many,TRBV28
TGCGCCACAATACCCAGGAATGTAGAGACCCAGTACTTC,CATIPRNVETQYF,TRBJ2-5,-,-,TRBV7-9
TGTGCCAGCAGTACCTCACTAGATAGCAATCAGCCCCAGCATTTT,CASSTSLDSNQPQHF,TRBJ1-5,-,medium-sized,TRBV27
TGCGCCAGCAAAGCCGGGACAGGGAGCTACGAGCAGTACTTC,CASKAGTGSYEQYF,TRBJ2-7,TRBD1,many,TRBV4-3
TGTGCCAGCAGCCAAGCTCTTTGGGGGGACGGCACAGATACGCAGTATTTT,CASSQALWGDGTDTQYF,TRBJ2-3,-,medium-sized,TRBV14
TGTGCCATCAGTGACGGCGGGAGCCCCGCAGATACGCAGTATTTT,CAISDGGSPADTQYF,TRBJ2-3,TRBD2,medium-sized,TRBV10-3
TGTGCCAGCAGTGGGTCTAGCAGGGGCGAGCAGTACTTC,CASSGSSRGEQYF,TRBJ2-7,-,many,TRBV25-1
TGTGCCAGCAGTCTAGGGACAGGGGCTTCCTATAATTCACCCCTCCACTTT,CASSLGTGASYNSPLHF,TRBJ1-6,TRBD1,medium-sized,TRBV27
TGTACCAGCGGTCTGGCGAACACAGATACGCAGTATTTT,CTSGLANTDTQYF,TRBJ2-3,-,medium-sized,TRBV27
TGCGCCAGCAGCCCCACGACAGGAACCTACGAGCAGTACTTC,CASSPTTGTYEQYF,TRBJ2-7,-,many,TRBV4-3
TGTGCCACCAGTGAATCCGACAGGGGAGAGACCCAGTACTTC,CATSESDRGETQYF,TRBJ2-5,TRBD1,many,TRBV24-1
TGTGCCAGCAACCCTGGGTACGGTTTCGACACAGATACGCAGTATTTT,CASNPGYGFDTDTQYF,TRBJ2-3,-,many,TRBV11-2
TGCGCCAGCAGTGACGGCGGGGAGCTGTTTTTT,CASSDGGELFF,TRBJ2-2,-,many,TRBV10-2